These T cell receptor beta chains were read from a single sample in a study of shared clonotypes between healthy human individuals. Profiling relied on immunoSEQ multiplex PCR, and the TCRdb table lists in-frame clones only, not all of them. The data hold about 1.1 million clones, with approximately 75% observed a single time. Material: memory CD4+ T cells from PBMCs. These receptors were taken from a man in his late teens or twenties in good health. Some clones in this sample may be carry-over from other donors' samples. Each CDR3 is given without its conserved first and last residue.

j_gene,v_gene,CDR3aa
TRBJ2-1,TRBV5-1,ASSLWGELVVNEQF
TRBJ2-5,TRBV19,ASSKVVARGETQY
TRBJ2-5,TRBV7-9,ASSRGQEETQY
TRBJ1-1,TRBV5-1,ASSSLGGNTEAF
TRBJ1-3,TRBV2,ASWPGQGRSTGNTIY
TRBJ2-1,TRBV9,ASSVGEGNNEQF
TRBJ1-5,TRBV21-1,ASRTGVGGWGNQPQH
TRBJ1-5,TRBV28,ASSSERTGNQPQH
TRBJ2-3,TRBV5-1,ASSLELAGVTDTQY
TRBJ2-6,TRBV25-1,ASTDDRSGANVLT
TRBJ2-3,TRBV12-5,ATATSGTDTQY
TRBJ1-5,TRBV29-1,SVEDLGRPYNQPQH
TRBJ1-2,TRBV19,ASSKPGQGHYGYT
TRBJ1-2,TRBV28,ASGTASNYGYT
-,TRBV28,ASSSPAQGSKPYEQY
TRBJ2-1,TRBV28,ASSLLGTGVGNEQF
TRBJ2-2,TRBV5-1,ASSPTSGTNTGELF
TRBJ1-4,TRBV7-2,ASSSNRGQWEKLF
TRBJ2-4,TRBV5-6,ATRIWGAKNIQY
TRBJ1-2,TRBV5-3,ASSFQKDGYT
TRBJ1-5,TRBV5-1,ASSLEGSHPNQPQH
TRBJ2-1,TRBV5-1,ASSQQGNEQF
TRBJ2-5,TRBV7-9,ASSKRTEGETQY
TRBJ2-1,TRBV30,AWSFSLYNEQF
TRBJ2-5,TRBV27,ASSSETGEGETQY
TRBJ2-7,TRBV28,ASSFDLSYEQY
TRBJ2-1,TRBV7-2,ASSSRTGGNEQF
TRBJ1-2,TRBV5-8,ASSLFTNYGYT
TRBJ2-1,TRBV11-2,ASSPPWSYEQF
TRBJ2-2,TRBV5-1,ASSLAGAGGTGELF
TRBJ1-2,TRBV18,ASSLNRGQGNGYT
TRBJ1-4,TRBV7-2,ASSPDRNEKLF
TRBJ2-7,TRBV19,ASSTLPGLAGSYEQY
TRBJ1-4,TRBV5-1,ASSLQGADEKLF
TRBJ2-7,TRBV5-8,APADRNYEQY
TRBJ1-3,TRBV4-2,ASSQAVQGASGNTIY
TRBJ1-6,TRBV7-2,ASNPDRVFNSPLH
TRBJ2-7,TRBV18,ASSPRAGSGEEQY
TRBJ1-4,TRBV5-1,ASSLVENEKLF
TRBJ2-7,TRBV7-9,ASSPAGTSGFREQY
TRBJ2-6,TRBV25-1,ASSERQGLAGANVLT
TRBJ2-2,TRBV6-6,ASSLTTPVNWELF
TRBJ1-1,TRBV21-1,ASSKGKDTEAF
TRBJ2-3,TRBV7-2,ASSLTAGTDTQY
TRBJ2-1,TRBV10-3,AIKKAGTSGRHYNEQF
TRBJ2-1,TRBV5-1,ASSLVGKLPDEQF